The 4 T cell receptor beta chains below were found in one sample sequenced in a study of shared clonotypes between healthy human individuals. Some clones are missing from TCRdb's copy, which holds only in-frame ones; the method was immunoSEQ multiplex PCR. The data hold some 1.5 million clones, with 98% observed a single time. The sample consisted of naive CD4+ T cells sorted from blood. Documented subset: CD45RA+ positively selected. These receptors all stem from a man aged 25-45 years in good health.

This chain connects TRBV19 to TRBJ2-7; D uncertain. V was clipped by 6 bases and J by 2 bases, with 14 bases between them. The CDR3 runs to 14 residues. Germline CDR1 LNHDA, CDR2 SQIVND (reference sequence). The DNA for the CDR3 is TGTGCCAGTAGCCGATTGTTTGAGACCTACGAGCAGTACTTC. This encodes CASSRLFETYEQYF.

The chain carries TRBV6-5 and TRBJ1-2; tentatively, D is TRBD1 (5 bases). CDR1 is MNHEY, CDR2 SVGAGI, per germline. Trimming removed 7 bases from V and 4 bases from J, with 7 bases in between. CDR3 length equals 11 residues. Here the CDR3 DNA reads TGTGCCAGCACCACAGGCTATGGCTACACCTTC. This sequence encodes CASTTGYGYTF.

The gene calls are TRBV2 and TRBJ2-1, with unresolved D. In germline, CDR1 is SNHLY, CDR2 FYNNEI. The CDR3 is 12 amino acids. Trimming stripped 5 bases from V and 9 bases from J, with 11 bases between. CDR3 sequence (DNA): TGTGCCAGCAGTCCCGTCGCGTTTGAGCAGTTCTTC. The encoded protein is CASSPVAFEQFF.

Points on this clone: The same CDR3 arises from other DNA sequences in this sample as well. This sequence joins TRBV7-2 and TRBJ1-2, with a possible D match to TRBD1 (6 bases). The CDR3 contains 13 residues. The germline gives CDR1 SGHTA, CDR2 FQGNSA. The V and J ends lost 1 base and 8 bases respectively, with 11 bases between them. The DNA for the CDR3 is TGTGCCAGCAGCTTAGTAGGGGGGCTCGGCTACACCTTC. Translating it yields CASSLVGGLGYTF.